The 19 T cell receptor beta chains reported below all come from one sample, sequenced in a study of T cell clonality in common variable immunodeficiency. Repertoires were generated with immunoSEQ multiplex PCR, while TCRdb's copy carries only in-frame clones and drops some. The specimen has approximately 44,000 clones, none found just once. Sequenced: peripheral blood mononuclear cells. Every receptor here comes from a person between 18 and 75 years old in good health.

This clone was detected many times. The missing CDR3 end, 3 residues past where the read stops, is filled in from the germline J gene. This chain connects TRBV5-6 to TRBJ2-6; maybe TRBD2 (5 bases). V was shortened by 2 bases and J by 1 base, with 7 bases between the two germline ends. This CDR3 is 15 amino acids long. The V gene's germline CDR1 is SGHDT and CDR2 YYEEEE. CDR3 DNA (partial): TGTGCCAGCAGCTTTCGCGGGTCTGGGGCCAACGTC. It codes for CASSFRGSGANV. The full CDR3 protein is CASSFRGSGANVLTF.

This clone was observed at least ten times. The read terminates 3 residues before the CDR3 end, so the remaining end is supplied by the germline J gene. This sequence joins TRBV4-1 and TRBJ2-5; 9 positions match TRBD1. This CDR3 contains 17 residues. Germline V CDR1 and CDR2: MGHRA, YSYEKL. With 0 bases clipped from V and 4 bases from J, the junction kept 9 bases outside the gene matches. CDR3: CASSQDQGQGNRETQYF. CDR3 DNA (partial): TGCGCCAGCAGCCAAGACCAGGGACAGGGTAATCGAGAGACC.

This clone was counted many times. The DNA ends 3 residues before the CDR3 does, and the rest of the CDR3 is filled in from the germline J gene. The chain recombines TRBV3-1 (or the pseudogene TRBV3-2) with TRBJ1-3, with a tentative D call TRBD1 (5 bases). Germline CDR1 reads LGHDT; CDR2 reads YNNKEL (reference sequence). Trimming removed 5 bases from V and 0 bases from J, with 8 bases in between. The CDR3 is made up of 14 amino acids. Here the CDR3 reads CASSVQGSGNTIYF. Partial CDR3 DNA: TGTGCCAGCAGCGTTCAGGGCTCTGGAAACACC.

This clone came up many times. The CDR3 goes on 3 residues after the read ends, and that part is filled in from the germline J gene. V and J are TRBV30 and TRBJ2-3; 8 bases fit TRBD2. Per germline, CDR1 GTSNPN and CDR2 SVGIG (reference sequence). The J segment lost 5 bases and the V segment lost 5 bases, leaving 21 bases of the junction unmatched. The CDR3 length is 18 residues. CDR3 sequence reads: CAWERGRRGGPMRDTQYF. The part of the CDR3 DNA that was read is TGTGCCTGGGAGCGGGGGCGACGGGGGGGCCCGATGAGAGATACG.

This clone was detected ten times or more. The CDR3 end falls 3 residues outside the read, so it is completed with the germline J gene. The chain joins TRBV5-1 to TRBJ1-1; D unresolved. Per germline, CDR1 SGHRS and CDR2 YFSETQ. The CDR3 sequence is 13 residues long. V gave up 1 base and J gave up 3 bases, with 7 bases separating them. The CDR3 here is CASSLWAYTEAFF. The CDR3 bases that were read are TGCGCCAGCAGCTTGTGGGCGTACACTGAA.

A note on this clone: The CDR3 goes on 3 residues after the read ends, and that part is filled in from the germline J gene. The chain has TRBV5-1 and TRBJ2-7, with 8 bases that match TRBD1. V was clipped by 1 base and J by 3 bases; unmatched bases: 6. The CDR3 runs 15 residues. Germline V gene lookup returns CDR1 SGHRS and CDR2 YFSETQ. The CDR3 bases that were read are TGCGCCAGCAGCTTGACGGGACAGGTCTTCTACGAG. The encoded protein is CASSLTGQVFYE. The whole CDR3 sequence is CASSLTGQVFYEQYF.

Many counts were recorded for this clone. The CDR3 protein is CSAKGQSPNTGELFF. CDR3 bases read: TGCAGCGCCAAGGGACAGAGCCCGAACACCGGGGAG. The rearrangement uses TRBV29-1 and TRBJ2-2; 7 positions agree with TRBD1. The read ends 3 residues early relative to the CDR3; the germline J gene fills the gap. Germline CDR1 SQVTM, CDR2 ANQGSEA. V lost 7 bases and J lost 0; bases outside the gene matches: 8. The CDR3 spans 15 residues.

This clone was seen repeatedly, ten times or more. The read finishes 3 residues shy of the CDR3 end, and the germline J gene is used to complete it. The gene calls are TRBV19 and TRBJ1-2; TRBD1 agrees at 10 bases. Germline V gene sequence: CDR1 LNHDA, CDR2 SQIVND (reference sequence). The CDR3 sequence is 14 residues long. The sequenced part of the CDR3 DNA is TGTGCCAGTAGTATTCGACAGGGGGCGCAGGGC. Its translation: CASSIRQGAQG. The whole CDR3 reads CASSIRQGAQGYTF.

This clone occurred many times. The read gets to within 3 residues of the CDR3 end, and the germline J gene fills in the rest. The chain combines TRBV19 with TRBJ1-5; the match to TRBD1 covers 12 bases. Germline V gene data show CDR1 as LNHDA and CDR2 as SQIVND (reference sequence). The V gene end was trimmed by 6 bases and the J gene end by 7 bases; junction bases not matched to a gene: 13. CDR3 length: 17 amino acids. The CDR3 loop is CASRPDYGTGGGQPQHF. CDR3 bases read: TGTGCCAGTAGACCGGATTACGGGACAGGGGGCGGGCAGCCC.

This clone was seen repeatedly, ten times or more. The read falls 3 residues short of the CDR3 end, and the missing part is taken from the germline J gene. The V and J genes are TRBV6-1 and TRBJ1-2, with 8 nucleotides matching TRBD1. The CDR3 consists of 15 residues. J gave up 4 bases and V 2 bases, and 6 bases lay outside the gene matches. Germline CDR1 and CDR2: MNHNS and SASEGT. CDR3 bases read: TGTGCCAGCAGTGAACCCCGGGGACAGGTCTATGGC. Translating gives CASSEPRGQVYG. The CDR3 in full is CASSEPRGQVYGYTF.

Ten or more counts support this clone. The read ends 3 residues before the CDR3 terminus; that terminus is restored from the germline J gene. The V gene is TRBV13, the J gene TRBJ1-2; TRBD1 matches 8 bases. The CDR3 contains 13 residues. Germline CDR1 and CDR2: PRHDT and FYEKMQ (reference sequence). Partial CDR3 DNA: TGTGCCAGCAGCGCCGGGACAGGAAAGCTC. Translated, it gives CASSAGTGKL. The complete CDR3 reads CASSAGTGKLYTF.

Many counts were recorded for this clone. The missing CDR3 end, 3 residues past where the read stops, is filled in from the germline J gene. The chain combines TRBV20-1 with TRBJ1-1; 8 bases match TRBD1. CDR3 length: 16 residues. Germline loops: CDR1 DFQATT, CDR2 SNEGSKA (reference sequence). J gave up 3 bases and V 5 bases, and 14 bases lay outside the gene matches. The CDR3 loop reads CSARTARGLGDTEAFF. The part of the CDR3 DNA that was read is TGCAGTGCTCGTACGGCCAGGGGGCTTGGGGACACTGAA.

This clone was detected many times. The CDR3 bases that were read are TGTGCCAGCAGTGTTGGACTAGCGGGAGTGAGGGATACG. Protein product: CASSVGLAGVRDT. The entire CDR3 is CASSVGLAGVRDTQYF. The chain links TRBV6-1 to TRBJ2-3; 13 bases line up with TRBD2. Sequencing ends 3 residues short of the CDR3 end; the germline J gene provides the rest. CDR3 length: 16 residues. J gave up 6 bases and V 4 bases, and 7 bases lay outside the gene matches. Germline V gene sequence: CDR1 MNHNS, CDR2 SASEGT.

This clone appeared many times. The junction departs from the called germline gene at one end, perhaps through a read error. The CDR3 end falls 3 residues outside the read, so it is completed with the germline J gene. The chain combines TRBV5-1 with TRBJ1-1, with D maybe TRBD1 (6 bases). From germline, CDR1 is SGHRS and CDR2 YFSETQ. The CDR3 sequence is 15 residues long. The CDR3 loop is CASSLGGRVNTEAFF. The CDR3 bases that were read are TGCGCCAGCAGTTTGGGGGGGCGCGTGAACACTGAA.

This clone was recorded at least ten times. The DNA ends 3 residues before the CDR3 does, and the rest of the CDR3 is filled in from the germline J gene. The chain combines TRBV20-1 with TRBJ2-2; D might be TRBD2 (5 bases). Germline assignment: CDR1 DFQATT and CDR2 SNEGSKA (reference sequence). The CDR3 is 11 residues long. CDR3: CSAPDFEKLFF. The part of the CDR3 DNA that was read is TGCAGTGCACCGGACTTTGAAAAG.

As to this clone: The read gets to within 3 residues of the CDR3 end, and the germline J gene fills in the rest. V is TRBV5-1 and J is TRBJ2-7; maybe TRBD2 (6 bases). CDR3 length equals 14 residues. V was clipped by 4 bases and J by 5 bases, with 16 bases between them. The germline V gene encodes CDR1 SGHRS and CDR2 YFSETQ. This CDR3 reads CASSLVGLLNEQYF. The CDR3 bases that were read are TGCGCCAGCAGCCTGGTGGGACTCCTGAACGAG.

This clone has a count of ten or more. The CDR3 is CSAREYRYTEAFF. Incomplete CDR3 DNA: TGCAGTGCTAGAGAGTACAGGTACACTGAA. This chain links TRBV20-1 with TRBJ1-1; TRBD1 might be the D (5 bases). Coverage ceases 3 residues before the CDR3 finishes, and the germline J gene fills in the end. This CDR3 region has 13 residues. The germline V gene has CDR1 DFQATT and CDR2 SNEGSKA (reference sequence). The germline V and J ends were trimmed by 0 bases and 3 bases, with 8 bases remaining between them.

This clone was detected ten times or more. The read ends 3 residues shy of where the CDR3 ends; the end is completed using the germline J gene. The J gene is TRBJ2-5, the V gene TRBV19; 12 bases align to TRBD2. Germline trimming cut 1 base from V and 4 bases from J; bases unmatched to any gene: 1. The CDR3 loop spans 15 amino acids. CDR1 and CDR2 from the germline V gene are LNHDA and SQIVND (reference sequence). The CDR3: CASSIATSGRETQYF. The CDR3 DNA, read in part, is TGTGCCAGTAGTATAGCGACTAGCGGGAGAGAGACC.

This clone was observed at least ten times. The read terminates 3 residues ahead of where the CDR3 ends, so the germline J gene completes it. The rearrangement links TRBV12-3 or TRBV12-4 to TRBJ2-1, with D possibly matching TRBD2 (6 bases). The length of the CDR3 is 12 residues. The V end lost 3 bases, the J end lost 7 bases, and 7 bases lay between the germline ends. Here the CDR3 reads CASSFGGNEQFF. CDR3 DNA (partial): TGTGCCAGCAGTTTTGGGGGGAATGAG.